The clone carrying this T cell receptor (beta chain) showed up just a few times. The antigen is not known. Compared with germline, one end of the junction differs, possibly owing to a read error. The CDR3 contains 16 residues. The germline V gene has CDR1 SGHVS and CDR2 FNYEAQ. This record comes from a study of T cell repertoires in cytomegalovirus infection. Study-level information: It was the public TCR beta signatures that indicated both CMV infection and matching HLA type.

Each CDR3 protein gets one entry after TCRdb re-called the reads with MiXCR. The sample shows fewer than 300,000 distinct CDR3 sequences, about a quarter of them seen only once. Study outcomes and limitations: There were HLA-C-restricted CMV-specific TCR beta clonotypes dominating the ex vivo response.

Sample: PBMCs. V is TRBV7-6 and J is TRBJ2-5; 12 nucleotides agree with TRBD1. This TCR derives from a human donor in good health (CMV status not recorded). Some clones in this sample may be carry-over from other donors' samples. The CDR3 region has the DNA TGTGCTAGCAGCTTAAAAGGGACAGGGGGCTGGGAGACCCAGTACTTC. Protein product: CASSLKGTGGWETQYF. The entire variable domain, with the rest obtained from reference TRBV7-6 and TRBJ2-5, is as follows: GAGVSQSPRYKVTKRGQDVALRCDPISGHVSLYWYRQALGQGPEFLTYFNYEAQQDKSGLPNDRFSAERPEGSISTLTIQRTEQRDSAMYRCASSLKGTGGWETQYFGPGTRLLVL.